This entry is about one T cell receptor (beta chain). The V and J ends lost 4 bases and 4 bases respectively, with 11 bases between them. The CDR3 has 14 amino acids. Germline assignment: CDR1 ENHRY and CDR2 SYGVKD. In the original workflow: Amplification with reference gene primers provided the estimates of nucleated cell counts. This table comes from immunoSEQ multiplex PCR, and its TCRdb copy is limited to in-frame clones, with some not included. From that table come the V and J calls and clone size; the DNA was used to work out D and trimming. The sample lists over 400,000 clones; 70% to 90% were seen once. This sample is drawn from a study of blood T cell repertoires in COVID-19.

The sequenced material came from peripheral blood. V usage is TRBV10-3 and J usage is TRBJ1-5, with D possibly being TRBD1 (5 bases). This sequence was found in a woman aged 25 to 39 with active or convalescent COVID-19. The CDR3, as DNA: TGTGCCATCAGTGGATCCAAGGGGAATCAGCCCCAGCATTTT. This codes for CAISGSKGNQPQHF.